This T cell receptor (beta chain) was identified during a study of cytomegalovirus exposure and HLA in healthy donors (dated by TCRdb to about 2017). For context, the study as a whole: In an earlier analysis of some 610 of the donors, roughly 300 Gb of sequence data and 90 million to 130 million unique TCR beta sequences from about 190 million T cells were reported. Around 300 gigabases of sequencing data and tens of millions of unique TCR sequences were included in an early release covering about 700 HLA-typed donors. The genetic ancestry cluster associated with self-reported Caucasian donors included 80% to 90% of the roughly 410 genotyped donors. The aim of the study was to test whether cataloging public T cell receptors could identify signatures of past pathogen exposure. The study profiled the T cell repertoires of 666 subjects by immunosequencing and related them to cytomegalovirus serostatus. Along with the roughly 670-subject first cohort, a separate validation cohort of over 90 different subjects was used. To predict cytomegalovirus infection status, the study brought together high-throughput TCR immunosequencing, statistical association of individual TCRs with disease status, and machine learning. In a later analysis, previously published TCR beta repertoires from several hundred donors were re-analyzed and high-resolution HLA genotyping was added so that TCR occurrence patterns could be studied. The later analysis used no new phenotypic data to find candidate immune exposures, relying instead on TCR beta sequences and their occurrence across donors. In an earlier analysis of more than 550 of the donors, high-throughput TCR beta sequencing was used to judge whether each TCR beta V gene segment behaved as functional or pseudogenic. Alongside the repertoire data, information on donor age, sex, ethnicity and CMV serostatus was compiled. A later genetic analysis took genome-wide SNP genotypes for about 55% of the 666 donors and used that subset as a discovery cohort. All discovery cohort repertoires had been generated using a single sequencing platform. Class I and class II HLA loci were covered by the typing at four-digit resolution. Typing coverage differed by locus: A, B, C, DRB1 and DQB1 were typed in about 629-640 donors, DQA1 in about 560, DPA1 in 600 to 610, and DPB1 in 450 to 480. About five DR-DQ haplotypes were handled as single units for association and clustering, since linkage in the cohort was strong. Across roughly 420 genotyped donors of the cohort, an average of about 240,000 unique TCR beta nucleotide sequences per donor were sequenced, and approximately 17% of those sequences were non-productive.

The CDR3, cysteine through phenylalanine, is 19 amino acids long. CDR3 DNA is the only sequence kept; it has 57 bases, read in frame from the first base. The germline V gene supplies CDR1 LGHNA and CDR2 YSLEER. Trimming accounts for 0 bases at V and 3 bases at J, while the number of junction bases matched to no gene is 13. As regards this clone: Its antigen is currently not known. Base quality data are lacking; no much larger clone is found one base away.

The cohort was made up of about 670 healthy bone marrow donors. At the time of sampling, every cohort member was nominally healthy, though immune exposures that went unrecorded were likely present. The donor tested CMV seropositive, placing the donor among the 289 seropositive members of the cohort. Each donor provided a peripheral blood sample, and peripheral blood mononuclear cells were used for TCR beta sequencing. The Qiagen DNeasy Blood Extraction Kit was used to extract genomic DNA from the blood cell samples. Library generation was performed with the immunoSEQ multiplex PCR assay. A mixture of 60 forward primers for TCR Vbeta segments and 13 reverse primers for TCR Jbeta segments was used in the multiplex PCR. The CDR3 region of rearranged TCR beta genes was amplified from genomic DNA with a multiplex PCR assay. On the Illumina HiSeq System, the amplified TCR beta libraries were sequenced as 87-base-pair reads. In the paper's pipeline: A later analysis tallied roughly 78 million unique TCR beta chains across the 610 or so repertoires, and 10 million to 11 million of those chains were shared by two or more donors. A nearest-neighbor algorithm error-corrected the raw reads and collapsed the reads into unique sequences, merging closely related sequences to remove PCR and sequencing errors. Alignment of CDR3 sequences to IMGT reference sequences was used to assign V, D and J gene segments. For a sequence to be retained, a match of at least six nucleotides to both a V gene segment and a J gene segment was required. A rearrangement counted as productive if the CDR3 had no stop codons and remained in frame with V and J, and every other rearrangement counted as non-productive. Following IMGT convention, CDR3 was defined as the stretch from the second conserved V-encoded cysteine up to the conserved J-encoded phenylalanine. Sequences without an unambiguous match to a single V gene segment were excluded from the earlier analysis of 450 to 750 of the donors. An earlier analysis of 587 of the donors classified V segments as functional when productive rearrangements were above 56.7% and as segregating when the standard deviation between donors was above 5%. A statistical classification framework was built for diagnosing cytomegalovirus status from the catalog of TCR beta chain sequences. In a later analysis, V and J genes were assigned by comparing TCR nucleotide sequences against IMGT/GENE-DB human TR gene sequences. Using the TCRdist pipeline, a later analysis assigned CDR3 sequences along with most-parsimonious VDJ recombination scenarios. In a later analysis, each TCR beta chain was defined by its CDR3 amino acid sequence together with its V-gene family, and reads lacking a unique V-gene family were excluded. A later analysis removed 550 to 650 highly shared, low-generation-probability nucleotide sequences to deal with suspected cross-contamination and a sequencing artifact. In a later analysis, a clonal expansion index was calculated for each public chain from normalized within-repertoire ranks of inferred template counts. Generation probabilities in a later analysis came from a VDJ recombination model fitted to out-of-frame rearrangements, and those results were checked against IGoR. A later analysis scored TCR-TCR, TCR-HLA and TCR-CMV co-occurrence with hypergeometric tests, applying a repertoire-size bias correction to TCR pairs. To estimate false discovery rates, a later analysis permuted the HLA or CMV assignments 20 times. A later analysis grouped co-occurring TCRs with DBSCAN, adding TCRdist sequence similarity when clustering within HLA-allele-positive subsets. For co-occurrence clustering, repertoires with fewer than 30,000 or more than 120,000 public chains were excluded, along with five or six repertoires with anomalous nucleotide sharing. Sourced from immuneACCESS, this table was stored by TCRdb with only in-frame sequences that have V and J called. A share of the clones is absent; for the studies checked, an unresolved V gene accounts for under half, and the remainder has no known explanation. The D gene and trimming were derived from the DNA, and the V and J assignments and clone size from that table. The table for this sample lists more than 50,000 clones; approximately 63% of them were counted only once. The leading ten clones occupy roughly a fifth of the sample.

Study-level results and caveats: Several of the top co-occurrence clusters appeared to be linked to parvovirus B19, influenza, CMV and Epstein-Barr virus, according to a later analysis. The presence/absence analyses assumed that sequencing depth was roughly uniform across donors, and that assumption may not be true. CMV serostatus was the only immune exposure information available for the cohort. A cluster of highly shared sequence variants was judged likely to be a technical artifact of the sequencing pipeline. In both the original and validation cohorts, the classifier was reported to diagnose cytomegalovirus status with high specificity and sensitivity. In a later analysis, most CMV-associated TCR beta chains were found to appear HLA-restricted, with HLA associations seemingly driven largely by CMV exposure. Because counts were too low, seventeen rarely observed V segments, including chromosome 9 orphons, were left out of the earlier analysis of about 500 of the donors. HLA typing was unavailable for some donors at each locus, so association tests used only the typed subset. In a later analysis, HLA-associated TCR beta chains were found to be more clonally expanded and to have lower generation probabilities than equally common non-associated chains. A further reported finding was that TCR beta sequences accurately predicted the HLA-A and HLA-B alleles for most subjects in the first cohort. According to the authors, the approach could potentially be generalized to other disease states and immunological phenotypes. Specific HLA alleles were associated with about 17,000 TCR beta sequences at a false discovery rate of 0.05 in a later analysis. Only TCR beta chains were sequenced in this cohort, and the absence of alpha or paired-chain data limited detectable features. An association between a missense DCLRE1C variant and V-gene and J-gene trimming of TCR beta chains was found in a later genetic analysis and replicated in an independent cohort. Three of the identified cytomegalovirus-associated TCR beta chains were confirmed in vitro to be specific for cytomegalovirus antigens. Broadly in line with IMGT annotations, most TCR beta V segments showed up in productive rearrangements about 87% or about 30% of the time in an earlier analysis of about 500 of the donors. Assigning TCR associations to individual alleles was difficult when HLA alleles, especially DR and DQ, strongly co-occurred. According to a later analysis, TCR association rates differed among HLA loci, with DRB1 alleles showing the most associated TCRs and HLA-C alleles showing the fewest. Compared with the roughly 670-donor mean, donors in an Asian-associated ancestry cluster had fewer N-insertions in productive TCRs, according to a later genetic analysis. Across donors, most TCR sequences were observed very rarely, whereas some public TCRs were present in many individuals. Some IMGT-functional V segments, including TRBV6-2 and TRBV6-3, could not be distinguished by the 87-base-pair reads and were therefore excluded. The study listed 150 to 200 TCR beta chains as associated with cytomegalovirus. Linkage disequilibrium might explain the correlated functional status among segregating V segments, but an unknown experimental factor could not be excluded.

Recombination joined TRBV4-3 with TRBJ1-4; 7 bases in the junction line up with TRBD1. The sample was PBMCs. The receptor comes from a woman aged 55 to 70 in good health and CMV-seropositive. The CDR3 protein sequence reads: CASSQDSPTGQSPNEKLFF. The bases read TGCGCCAGCAGCCAAGATTCCCCGACAGGGCAATCCCCTAATGAAAAACTGTTTTTT.